These 3 T cell receptor beta chains share one sample of origin, sequenced in a study of molecular identifiers for immune sequencing clone quantification. TCRdb reprocessed the PCR reads with MiXCR, giving one entry per CDR3 protein. Found here are more than 450,000 distinct CDR3 sequences, 25% of them singletons; the top ten hold under 0.8%. The sample comprised naive CD8+ T cells from blood, with Jurkat cell RNA spiked in. Subset indicated: FACS-sorted CD8+CD4-CCR7+CD45RA+ naive T cells. These receptors were taken from a human donor in good health. Some libraries in this study had Jurkat cell RNA spiked in.

This clonotype was counted a single time. A read error may produce the germline difference seen at one junction end. The gene calls are TRBV9 and TRBJ2-2, with no clear D. This CDR3 spans 14 amino acids. CDR1 is SGDLS, CDR2 YYNGEE, per germline. Here the CDR3 DNA reads TGTGCCAACAGCGTAAGCTGGAACACCGGGGAGCTGTTTTTT. It yields the protein CANSVSWNTGELFF. The variable domain in full, completed from reference TRBV9 and TRBJ2-2, reads DSGVTQTPKHLITATGQRVTLRCSPRSGDLSVYWYQQSLDQGLQFLIQYYNGEERAKGNILERFSAQQFPDLHSELNLSSLELGDSALYFCANSVSWNTGELFFGEGSRLTVL.

On this clonotype itself: A much larger clonotype is one base distant, so this may be a read error. This chain uses TRBV5-1 with TRBJ2-5; 8 bases are a match to TRBD1. The V and J ends lost 4 bases and 1 base, in that order; junction bases with no gene match: 12. This CDR3 spans 17 amino acids. Germline V gene data show CDR1 as SGHRS and CDR2 as YFSETQ. The CDR3 DNA follows: TGCGCCAGCAGCATACCCGCCGGGACAGGATTCCAAGAGACCCAGTACTTC. Its protein product is CASSIPAGTGFQETQYF.

As concerns this clonotype: A clone one base away is much larger, so this may be a read error. The CDR3 spells CAWSSDVQNYGYSF. The CDR3 bases are TGTGCCTGGAGTTCGGACGTACAAAACTATGGCTACAGCTTC. The V and J genes are TRBV30 and TRBJ1-2, with D unresolved. CDR3 length equals 14 residues. Germline CDR1 GTSNPN, CDR2 SVGIG (reference sequence). The entire variable domain, with the rest obtained from reference TRBV30 and TRBJ1-2, is as follows: SQTIHQWPATLVQPVGSPLSLECTVEGTSNPNLYWYRQAAGRGLQLLFYSVGIGQISSEVPQNLSASRPQDRQFILSSKKLLLSDSGFYLCAWSSDVQNYGYSFGSGTRLTVV.